This entry lists 28 T cell receptor beta chains sequenced from one sample in a study of T cells after yellow fever vaccination. TCRdb used MiXCR to reprocess the 5' RACE reads, holding one entry per CDR3 protein. The table lists 500,000 to 550,000 distinct CDR3 sequences, 20% to 25% of them singletons, with around 16% in the top ten. Sequenced here: PBMCs, sampled 20 to 25 days after the first yellow fever vaccination. The receptors originated from a young man who received the YFV17D yellow fever vaccine.

In this sample, this clonotype turned up a few times. The V call is TRBV7-2, the J call TRBJ2-6; 7 nucleotides agree with TRBD1. The CDR3 totals 17 residues. The J segment lost 3 bases and the V segment lost 3 bases, leaving 8 bases of the junction unmatched. CDR1 is SGHTA and CDR2 is FQGNSA in the germline V gene. Here the CDR3 DNA reads TGTGCCAGCAGCTTGACGGGACAGTTGTATGGGGCCAACGTCCTGACTTTC. It codes for CASSLTGQLYGANVLTF.

The chain combines TRBV7-2 with TRBJ1-1; 8 bases align to TRBD1. The J segment lost 6 bases and the V segment lost 5 bases, leaving 5 bases of the junction unmatched. There are 13 residues in the CDR3. CDR1 is SGHTA and CDR2 is FQGNSA in the germline V gene. The CDR3 DNA follows: TGTGCCAGCAGCCCGCAGGGGGCAGCTGAAGCTTTCTTT. Its protein is CASSPQGAAEAFF.

This rearrangement joins TRBV6-2 or TRBV6-3 to TRBJ1-2; no reliable D call. CDR1 and CDR2 (germline): MNHEY, SVGEGT. The CDR3 runs to 14 residues. Trimming cost V 6 bases and J 5 bases, with 16 bases left between them. CDR3 sequence: CASSRREKLYGYTF. The CDR3 region has the DNA TGTGCCAGCAGCCGCCGGGAGAAGCTGTATGGCTACACCTTC.

The CDR3 region is CSARDAAGIYGYTF. CDR3 bases: TGCAGTGCTAGAGATGCCGCAGGGATCTATGGCTACACCTTC. The chain carries TRBV20-1 and TRBJ1-2; possible D gene TRBD1, 5 bases. The CDR3 extends over 14 amino acids. CDR1 DFQATT and CDR2 SNEGSKA come from the germline V gene (reference sequence). The V gene lost 0 bases and the J gene lost 4 bases, with 12 bases spanning the gap.

This clonotype occurred a few times. The chain joins TRBV29-1 to TRBJ1-5; weak D call: TRBD1 (5 bases). The V end was cut by 6 bases, the J end by 0 bases, with 9 bases between. The CDR3 sequence is 13 residues long. CDR1 and CDR2 from the germline V gene are SQVTM and ANQGSEA. CDR3 nucleotide sequence: TGCAGCGTGAGGGACGGTAGCAATCAGCCCCAGCATTTT. It codes for CSVRDGSNQPQHF. Supplemented by reference TRBV29-1 and TRBJ1-5, the full variable domain reads SAVISQKPSRDICQRGTSLTIQCQVDSQVTMMFWYRQQPGQSLTLIATANQGSEATYESGFVIDKFPISRPNLTFSTLTVSNMSPEDSSIYLCSVRDGSNQPQHFGDGTRLSIL.

The rearrangement uses TRBV5-4 and TRBJ1-6, with a weak D call TRBD1 (5 bases). The length of the CDR3 is 15 residues. Looked up from germline, CDR1 is SGHNT and CDR2 is YYREEE (reference sequence). With 3 bases removed from V and 9 bases from J, the gap between germline ends came to 16 bases. CDR3 sequence reads: CASSSDSGLGSPLHF. The CDR3 nucleotides read TGTGCCAGCAGCTCTGACTCAGGGCTTGGTTCACCCCTCCACTTT.

This clonotype was detected many times. V is TRBV6-1 and J is TRBJ2-1; 9 bases line up with TRBD2. Germline V gene lookup returns CDR1 MNHNS and CDR2 SASEGT. V was pared by 6 bases and J by 5 bases, with 8 bases of the junction left unmatched. CDR3 length: 15 amino acids. In nucleotides, the CDR3 is TGTGCCAGCAGGACCCTTAGACTAGCGGACAATGAGCAGTTCTTC. Translation gives CASRTLRLADNEQFF.

This clonotype was counted between two and nine times. The rearrangement uses TRBV5-1 and TRBJ2-7; 8 nucleotides align to TRBD1. CDR1 is SGHRS, CDR2 YFSETQ, per germline. V dropped 4 bases and J dropped 12; count of bases not matched to a gene: 9. This CDR3 comprises 12 residues. The CDR3, as DNA: TGCGCCAGCAGCCTGGACAGGGAGTTTGGGTACTTC. This sequence encodes CASSLDREFGYF.

This clonotype was counted ten times or more. The V gene is TRBV12-3 or TRBV12-4, the J gene TRBJ2-2, with 9 bases lining up with TRBD1. This CDR3 has 13 residues. Trimming cost V 6 bases and J 5 bases; bases outside gene matches: 1. The CDR3 DNA is TGTGCCAGCAGGACAGGGGGGACCGGGGAGCTGTTTTTT. The encoded protein is CASRTGGTGELFF.

This clonotype was found many times. The chain has TRBV5-1 and TRBJ2-2; 8 nucleotides match TRBD2. The CDR3 is 15 residues long. V lost 7 bases and J lost 3; bases outside the gene matches: 8. Germline assignment: CDR1 SGHRS and CDR2 YFSETQ. CDR3 DNA sequence: TGCGCCAGCCGCCTAACTAGCGGCTACACCGGGGAGCTGTTTTTT. Translating gives CASRLTSGYTGELFF.

The chain recombines TRBV28 with TRBJ1-1; D is perhaps TRBD1 (5 bases). The V end was cut by 0 bases, the J end by 4 bases, with 9 bases between. In germline, CDR1 is MDHEN, CDR2 SYDVKM. The CDR3 is made up of 14 amino acids. The CDR3 region is CASSLWLGGTEAFF. DNA for the CDR3: TGTGCCAGCAGTTTATGGCTGGGGGGCACTGAAGCTTTCTTT. Variable domain in full (rest from reference TRBV28 and TRBJ1-1): DVKVTQSSRYLVKRTGEKVFLECVQDMDHENMFWYRQDPGLGLRLIYFSYDVKMKEKGDIPEGYSVSREKKERFSLILESASTNQTSMYLCASSLWLGGTEAFFGQGTRLTVV.

V usage is TRBV6-1 and J usage is TRBJ2-4; D possibly corresponds to TRBD1 (7 bases). This CDR3 is 15 amino acids long. Trimming left V 2 bases short and J 8 bases short, with 16 bases between. Germline V lookup: CDR1 MNHNS, CDR2 SASEGT. The CDR3 DNA reads TGTGCCAGCAGTGAACATCAGGGGGGATCGGACATTCAGTACTTC. This gives the protein CASSEHQGGSDIQYF.

The chain carries TRBV12-3 or TRBV12-4 and TRBJ2-3; 8 nucleotides agree with TRBD1. V lost 5 bases, J lost 0 bases, and 13 bases stayed unmatched. This CDR3 region has 18 residues. CDR3: CASSPGAGGSLSTDTQYF. CDR3 nucleotide sequence: TGTGCCAGCAGTCCTGGGGCAGGGGGCTCCCTGAGCACAGATACGCAGTATTTT.

The table lists this clonotype with many counts. The CDR3 is CASSPQALVNTGELFF. The CDR3 nucleotides read TGTGCCAGCAGCCCCCAAGCACTGGTGAACACCGGGGAGCTGTTTTTT. The rearrangement links TRBV7-2 to TRBJ2-2; no reliable D call. Germline V gene sequence: CDR1 SGHTA, CDR2 FQGNSA. V dropped 5 bases and J dropped 1 base, with 14 bases sitting between them. CDR3 length equals 16 residues.

This chain uses TRBV20-1 with TRBJ2-2, with D tentatively TRBD2 (7 bases). The CDR3 runs to 13 residues. In germline, CDR1 is DFQATT, CDR2 SNEGSKA (reference sequence). V lost 3 bases and J 6 bases, leaving 11 bases between the germline ends. The DNA for the CDR3 is TGCAGTGCTAGGATGGGGGGGCCCGGGGAGCTGTTTTTT. This sequence encodes CSARMGGPGELFF.

The rearrangement uses TRBV7-2 and TRBJ1-1; D is uncertain. V gave up 1 base and J gave up 4 bases, with 10 bases separating them. CDR1 and CDR2 from the germline V gene are SGHTA and FQGNSA. The CDR3 runs 14 residues. CDR3 sequence reads: CASSLDWRPTEAFF. The CDR3 DNA reads TGTGCCAGCAGCTTAGATTGGCGCCCCACTGAAGCTTTCTTT.

This chain links TRBV4-1 with TRBJ2-7, with 9 bases fitting TRBD1. The ends lost 4 bases at V and 13 bases at J; junction bases unmatched: 11. The germline gives CDR1 MGHRA, CDR2 YSYEKL. This CDR3 spans 13 amino acids. DNA of the CDR3: TGCGCCAGCAGCCGGGGGACAGGGTCCGAGGAATACTTC. This encodes CASSRGTGSEEYF.

The V and J genes are TRBV20-1 and TRBJ2-7; tentative D call: TRBD1 (8 bases). The CDR3 sequence is 14 residues long. The V end was cut by 1 base, the J end by 2 bases, with 12 bases between. The V gene's germline CDR1 is DFQATT and CDR2 SNEGSKA (reference sequence). The CDR3 DNA is TGCAGTGCTAGAGGGACAGGGACTACCTACGAGCAGTACGTC. It encodes CSARGTGTTYEQYV.

This clonotype showed up many times. The chain carries TRBV2 and TRBJ2-3, with 11 bases lining up with TRBD2. This CDR3 region has 19 residues. Germline V gene lookup returns CDR1 SNHLY and CDR2 FYNNEI. J gave up 1 base and V 1 base, and 10 bases lay outside the gene matches. CDR3 sequence reads: CASSEVGSSGGARTDTQYF. The CDR3 DNA reads TGTGCCAGCAGTGAAGTGGGTAGTAGCGGGGGGGCGCGCACAGATACGCAGTATTTT.

V and J are TRBV3-1 and TRBJ2-1; TRBD2 aligns across 9 bases. The CDR3 extends over 17 amino acids. V shed 5 bases and J 0 bases; nucleotides not matched to a gene: 8. Germline V gene lookup returns CDR1 LGHDT and CDR2 YNNKEL (reference sequence). The CDR3 bases are TGTGCCAGCAGCATCCTTAGCGGGGGTAGCTCCTACAATGAGCAGTTCTTC. Translating gives CASSILSGGSSYNEQFF.

This chain links TRBV6-5 with TRBJ2-7, with a tentative D call TRBD2 (6 bases). Germline V gene sequence: CDR1 MNHEY, CDR2 SVGAGI. The CDR3 is 13 amino acids. Between the trimmed V and J ends, which lost 2 bases and 6 bases, there was a span of 11 bases. CDR3 in amino acids: CASSYAGLSEQYF. CDR3 coding DNA: TGTGCCAGCAGTTACGCTGGACTATCCGAGCAGTACTTC.

In this sample, this clonotype turned up a few times. The V gene is TRBV27, the J gene TRBJ2-2, with TRBD2 matching over 14 bases. V was pared by 0 bases and J by 0 bases, with 6 bases of the junction left unmatched. CDR3 length equals 20 residues. Per the germline V gene, CDR1 is MNHEY and CDR2 is SMNVEV (reference sequence). The CDR3: CASSLSVRLAGGANTGELFF. The CDR3 region has the DNA TGTGCCAGCAGTTTATCGGTGCGACTAGCGGGGGGGGCGAACACCGGGGAGCTGTTTTTT.

The CDR3 DNA reads as TGCGCCAGCAGCTGGACGGGACGGCGCTACAATGAGCAGTTCTTC. Its translation: CASSWTGRRYNEQFF. The chain links TRBV5-1 to TRBJ2-1; D tentatively reads TRBD1 or TRBD2 (5 bases each). V lost 3 bases and J 3 bases, leaving 13 bases between the germline ends. CDR1 is SGHRS, CDR2 YFSETQ, per germline. This CDR3 spans 15 amino acids.

V is TRBV15 and J is TRBJ1-3; D is unresolved. The V gene's germline CDR1 is LNHNV and CDR2 YYDKDF (reference sequence). Between the trimmed V and J ends, which lost 5 bases and 1 base, there was a span of 12 bases. This CDR3 has 15 residues. The CDR3 nucleotides read TGTGCCACCAGCCCTAGGTGGGGATCTGGAAACACCATATATTTT. Its protein product is CATSPRWGSGNTIYF.

The chain is built from TRBV4-3 and TRBJ2-4; no clear D gene. Germline V gives CDR1 LGHNA, CDR2 YSLEER. The length of the CDR3 is 16 residues. Deletions cut 4 bases from V and 0 bases from J, with 13 bases between. The chain's CDR3 is CASSLAKSVAKNIQYF. DNA for the CDR3: TGCGCCAGCAGCCTCGCCAAGAGCGTAGCCAAAAACATTCAGTACTTC.

This clonotype was counted at least ten times. The junction shows a germline mismatch at one end, possibly a read error. The CDR3 region has the DNA TGCGCCAGCAGCTTCAGGGAAAACACTGAAGCTTTCTTT. Encoded protein: CASSFRENTEAFF. This chain links TRBV7-6 with TRBJ1-1; possible D gene TRBD1, 5 bases. The germline V gene encodes CDR1 SGHVS and CDR2 FNYEAQ. The CDR3 has 13 amino acids.

The gene calls are TRBV18 and TRBJ1-1; D gene uncertain. With 3 bases removed from V and 1 base from J, the gap between germline ends came to 6 bases. CDR1 and CDR2 from the germline V gene are KGHSH and LQKENI. This CDR3 region has 13 residues. Here the CDR3 reads CASSPNRNTEAFF. The DNA of the CDR3 is TGTGCCAGCTCACCGAACAGGAACACTGAAGCTTTCTTT.

This clonotype has a single count. The chain uses TRBV4-1 and TRBJ1-3; D remains ambiguous. Germline values: CDR1 MGHRA, CDR2 YSYEKL. The CDR3 is 16 amino acids. V lost 0 bases and J lost 0, with 9 bases in between. CDR3 sequence (DNA): TGCGCCAGCAGCCAAGAGGTGGCCTCCTCTGGAAACACCATATATTTT. Translating it yields CASSQEVASSGNTIYF.